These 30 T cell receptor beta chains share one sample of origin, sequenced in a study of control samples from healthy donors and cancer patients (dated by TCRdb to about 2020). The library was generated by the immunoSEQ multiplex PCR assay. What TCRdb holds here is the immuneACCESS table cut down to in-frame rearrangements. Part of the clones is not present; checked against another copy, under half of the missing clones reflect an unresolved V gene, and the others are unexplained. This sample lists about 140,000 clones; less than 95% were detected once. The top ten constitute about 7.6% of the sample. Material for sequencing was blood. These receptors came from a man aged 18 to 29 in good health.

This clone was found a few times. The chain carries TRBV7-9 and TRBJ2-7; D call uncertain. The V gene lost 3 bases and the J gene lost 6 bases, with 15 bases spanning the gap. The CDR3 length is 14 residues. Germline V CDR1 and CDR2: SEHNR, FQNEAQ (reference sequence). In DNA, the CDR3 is TGTGCCAGCAGCTTGGGTGATCAGCCCAGCGAGCAGTACTTC. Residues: CASSLGDQPSEQYF.

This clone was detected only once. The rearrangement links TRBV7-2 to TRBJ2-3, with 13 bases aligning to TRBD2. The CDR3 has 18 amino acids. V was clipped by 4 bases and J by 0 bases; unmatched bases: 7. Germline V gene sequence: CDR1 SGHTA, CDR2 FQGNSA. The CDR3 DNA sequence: TGTGCCAGCAGCTCGGGACTAGCGGGGCTCACTAGCACAGATACGCAGTATTTT. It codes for CASSSGLAGLTSTDTQYF.

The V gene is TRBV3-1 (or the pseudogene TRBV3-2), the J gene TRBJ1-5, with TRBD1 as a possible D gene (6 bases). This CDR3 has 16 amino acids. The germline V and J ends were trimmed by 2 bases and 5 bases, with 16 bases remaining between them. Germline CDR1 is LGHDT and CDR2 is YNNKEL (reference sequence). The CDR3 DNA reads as TGTGCCAGCAGCCAATCCGGACAGTCCTACGATCAGCCCCAGCATTTT. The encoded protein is CASSQSGQSYDQPQHF.

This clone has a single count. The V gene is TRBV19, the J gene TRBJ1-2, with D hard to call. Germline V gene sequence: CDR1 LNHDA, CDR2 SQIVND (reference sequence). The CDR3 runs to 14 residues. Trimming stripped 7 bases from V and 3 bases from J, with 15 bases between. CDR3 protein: CASTGIGRHYGYTF. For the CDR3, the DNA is TGTGCCAGTACCGGGATCGGCAGACACTATGGCTACACCTTC.

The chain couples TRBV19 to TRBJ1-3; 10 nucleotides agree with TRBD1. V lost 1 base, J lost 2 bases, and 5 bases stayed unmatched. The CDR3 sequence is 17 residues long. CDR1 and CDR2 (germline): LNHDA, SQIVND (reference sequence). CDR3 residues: CASSIAPGTGAGNTIYF. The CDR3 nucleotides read TGTGCCAGTAGTATAGCCCCCGGGACAGGGGCTGGAAACACCATATATTTT.

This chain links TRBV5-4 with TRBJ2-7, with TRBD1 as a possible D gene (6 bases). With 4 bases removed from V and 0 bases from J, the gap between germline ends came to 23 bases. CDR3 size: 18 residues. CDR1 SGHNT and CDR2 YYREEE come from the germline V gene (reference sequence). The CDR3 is CASSPAGQGTFSSYEQYF. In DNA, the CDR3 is TGTGCCAGCAGCCCGGCTGGGCAGGGGACCTTTAGCTCCTACGAGCAGTACTTC.

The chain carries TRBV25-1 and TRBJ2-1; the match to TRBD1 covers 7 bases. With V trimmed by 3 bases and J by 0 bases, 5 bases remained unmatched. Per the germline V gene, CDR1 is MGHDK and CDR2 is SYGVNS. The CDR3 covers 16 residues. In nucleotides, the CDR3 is TGTGCCAGCAGTGACCGACAGGGCCGCTCCTACAATGAGCAGTTCTTC. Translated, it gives CASSDRQGRSYNEQFF.

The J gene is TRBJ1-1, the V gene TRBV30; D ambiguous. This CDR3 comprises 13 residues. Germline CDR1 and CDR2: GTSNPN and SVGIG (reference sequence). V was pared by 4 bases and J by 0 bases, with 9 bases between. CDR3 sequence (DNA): TGTGCCTGGAATCAAGCCTTGAACACTGAAGCTTTCTTT. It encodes CAWNQALNTEAFF.

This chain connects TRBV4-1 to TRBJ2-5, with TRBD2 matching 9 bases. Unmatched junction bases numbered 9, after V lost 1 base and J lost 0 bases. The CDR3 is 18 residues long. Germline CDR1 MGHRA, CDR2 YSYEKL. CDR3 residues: CASSQVGSGGLHQETQYF. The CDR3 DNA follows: TGCGCCAGCAGCCAAGTGGGCAGCGGGGGGCTCCACCAAGAGACCCAGTACTTC.

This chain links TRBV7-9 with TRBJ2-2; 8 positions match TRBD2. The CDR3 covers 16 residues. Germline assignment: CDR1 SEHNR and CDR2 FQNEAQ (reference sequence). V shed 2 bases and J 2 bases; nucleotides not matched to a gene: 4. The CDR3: CASSLKLAENTGELFF. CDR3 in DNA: TGTGCCAGCAGCTTAAAACTAGCGGAAAACACCGGGGAGCTGTTTTTT. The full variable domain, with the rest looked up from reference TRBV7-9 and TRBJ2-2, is DTGVSQNPRHKITKRGQNVTFRCDPISEHNRLYWYRQTLGQGPEFLTYFQNEAQLEKSRLLSDRFSAERPKGSFSTLEIQRTEQGDSAMYLCASSLKLAENTGELFFGEGSRLTVL.

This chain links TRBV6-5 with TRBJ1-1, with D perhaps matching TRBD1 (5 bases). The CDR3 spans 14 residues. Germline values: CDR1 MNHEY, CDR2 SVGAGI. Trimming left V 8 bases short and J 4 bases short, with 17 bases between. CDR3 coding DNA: TGTGCCAGCCGCCCCGGGGCAGCCCTCACTGAAGCTTTCTTT. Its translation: CASRPGAALTEAFF.

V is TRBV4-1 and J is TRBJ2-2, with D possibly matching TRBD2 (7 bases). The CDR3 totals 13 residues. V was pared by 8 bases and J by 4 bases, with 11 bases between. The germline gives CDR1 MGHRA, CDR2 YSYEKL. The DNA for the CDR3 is TGCGCCAGCGGGGGGGCGGCCACCGGGGAGCTGTTTTTT. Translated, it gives CASGGAATGELFF.

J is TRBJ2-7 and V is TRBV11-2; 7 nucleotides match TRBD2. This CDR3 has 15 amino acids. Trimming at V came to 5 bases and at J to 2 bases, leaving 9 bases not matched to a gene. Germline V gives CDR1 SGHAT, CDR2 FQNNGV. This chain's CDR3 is CASSATSGVTYEQYF. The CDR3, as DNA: TGTGCCAGCAGCGCAACGAGCGGGGTGACCTACGAGCAGTACTTC.

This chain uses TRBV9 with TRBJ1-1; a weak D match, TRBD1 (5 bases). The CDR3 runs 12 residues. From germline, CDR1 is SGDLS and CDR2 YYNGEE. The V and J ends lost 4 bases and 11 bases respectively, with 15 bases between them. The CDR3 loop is CASSSLRVGAFF. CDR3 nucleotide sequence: TGTGCCAGCAGCTCTCTCAGGGTAGGGGCTTTCTTT.

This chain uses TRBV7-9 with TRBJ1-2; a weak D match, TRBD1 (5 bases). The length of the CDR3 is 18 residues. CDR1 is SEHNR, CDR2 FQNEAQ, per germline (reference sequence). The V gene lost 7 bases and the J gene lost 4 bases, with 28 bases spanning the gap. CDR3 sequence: CASNLLQERQGLGYGYTF. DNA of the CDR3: TGTGCCAGCAACCTATTACAGGAGCGCCAAGGTTTGGGCTATGGCTACACCTTC.

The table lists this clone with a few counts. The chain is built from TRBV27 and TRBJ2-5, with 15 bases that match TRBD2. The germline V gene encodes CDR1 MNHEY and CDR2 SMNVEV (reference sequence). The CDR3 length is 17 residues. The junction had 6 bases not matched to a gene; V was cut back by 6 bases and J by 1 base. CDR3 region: CASRAGLAGGLQETQYF. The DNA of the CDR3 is TGTGCCAGCAGGGCGGGACTAGCGGGGGGCCTCCAAGAGACCCAGTACTTC.

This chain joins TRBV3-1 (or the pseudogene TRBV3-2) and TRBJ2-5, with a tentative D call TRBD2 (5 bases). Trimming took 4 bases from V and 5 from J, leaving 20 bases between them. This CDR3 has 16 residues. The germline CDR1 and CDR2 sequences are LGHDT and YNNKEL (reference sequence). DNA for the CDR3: TGTGCCAGCAGCCGTGCGGGCACGGTCCTTCGGGAGACCCAGTACTTC. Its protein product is CASSRAGTVLRETQYF.

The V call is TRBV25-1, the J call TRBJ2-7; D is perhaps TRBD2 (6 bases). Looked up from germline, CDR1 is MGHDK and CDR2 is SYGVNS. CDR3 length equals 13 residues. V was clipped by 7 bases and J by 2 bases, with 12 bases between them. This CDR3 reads CASTGTGAYEQYF. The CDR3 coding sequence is TGTGCCAGCACTGGGACGGGGGCCTACGAGCAGTACTTC.

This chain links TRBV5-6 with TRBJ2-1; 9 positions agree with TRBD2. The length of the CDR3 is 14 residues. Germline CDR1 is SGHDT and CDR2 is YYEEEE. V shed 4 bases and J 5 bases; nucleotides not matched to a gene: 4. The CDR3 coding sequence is TGTGCCAGCAGCCGAGCGGGGGGCAACAATGAGCAGTTCTTC. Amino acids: CASSRAGGNNEQFF. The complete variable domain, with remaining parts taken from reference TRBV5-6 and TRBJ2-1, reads DAGVTQSPTHLIKTRGQQVTLRCSPKSGHDTVSWYQQALGQGPQFIFQYYEEEERQRGNFPDRFSGHQFPNYSSELNVNALLLGDSALYLCASSRAGGNNEQFFGPGTRLTVL.

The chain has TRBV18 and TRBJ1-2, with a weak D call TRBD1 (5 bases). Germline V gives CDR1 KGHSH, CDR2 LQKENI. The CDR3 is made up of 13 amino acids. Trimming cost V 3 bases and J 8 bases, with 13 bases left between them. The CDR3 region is CASSPGAQEGYTF. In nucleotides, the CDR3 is TGTGCCAGCTCACCCGGGGCCCAGGAAGGCTACACCTTC.

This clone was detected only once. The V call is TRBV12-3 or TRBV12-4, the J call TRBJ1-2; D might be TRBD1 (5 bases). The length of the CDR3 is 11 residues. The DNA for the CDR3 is TGTGCAGATCAGGGCAAGGAAGGCTACACCTTC. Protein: CADQGKEGYTF.

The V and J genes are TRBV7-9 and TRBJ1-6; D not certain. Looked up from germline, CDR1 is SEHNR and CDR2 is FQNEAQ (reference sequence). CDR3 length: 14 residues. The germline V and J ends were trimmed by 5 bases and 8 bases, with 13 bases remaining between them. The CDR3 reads CASSPEDRYSPLHF. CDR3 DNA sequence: TGTGCCAGCAGCCCAGAGGACCGCTATTCACCCCTCCACTTT. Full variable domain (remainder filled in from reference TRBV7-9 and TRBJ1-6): DTGVSQNPRHKITKRGQNVTFRCDPISEHNRLYWYRQTLGQGPEFLTYFQNEAQLEKSRLLSDRFSAERPKGSFSTLEIQRTEQGDSAMYLCASSPEDRYSPLHFGNGTRLTVT.

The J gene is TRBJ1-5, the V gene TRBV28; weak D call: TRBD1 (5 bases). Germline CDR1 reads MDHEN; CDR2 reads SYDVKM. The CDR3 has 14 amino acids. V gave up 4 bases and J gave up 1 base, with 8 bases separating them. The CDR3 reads CASSSGDSNQPQHF. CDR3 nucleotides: TGTGCCAGCAGTTCCGGGGACAGCAATCAGCCCCAGCATTTT.

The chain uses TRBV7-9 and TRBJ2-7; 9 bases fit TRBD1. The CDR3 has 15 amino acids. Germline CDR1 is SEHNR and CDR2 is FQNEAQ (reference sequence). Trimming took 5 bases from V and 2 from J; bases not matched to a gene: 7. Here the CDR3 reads CASSPSGTGPYEQYF. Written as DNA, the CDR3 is TGTGCCAGCAGCCCGTCCGGGACAGGGCCCTACGAGCAGTACTTC.

Here the CDR3 reads CASSLRTSLNQETQYF. The CDR3 DNA follows: TGTGCCAGCAGTTTGAGGACTAGCCTGAACCAAGAGACCCAGTACTTC. The chain employs TRBV6-2 or TRBV6-3 and TRBJ2-5; 8 bases fit TRBD2. Trimming removed 4 bases from V and 0 bases from J; junction bases left unmatched: 7. The length of the CDR3 is 16 residues. The V gene's germline CDR1 is MNHEY and CDR2 SVGEGT.

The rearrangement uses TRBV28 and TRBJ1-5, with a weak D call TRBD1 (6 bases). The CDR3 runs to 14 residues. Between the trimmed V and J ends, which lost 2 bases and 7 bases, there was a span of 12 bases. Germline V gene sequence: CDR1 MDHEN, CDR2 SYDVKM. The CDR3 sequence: CASSLIGGYQPQHF. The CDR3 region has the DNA TGTGCCAGCAGTTTAATAGGGGGGTACCAGCCCCAGCATTTT.

CDR3: CSVEARQGAWGFNEQFF. The CDR3 coding sequence is TGCAGCGTGGAGGCGAGACAGGGGGCTTGGGGGTTTAATGAGCAGTTCTTC. The rearrangement joins TRBV29-1 to TRBJ2-1; 10 bases agree with TRBD1. The V and J ends lost 6 bases and 7 bases, in that order; junction bases with no gene match: 18. CDR3 length: 17 amino acids. CDR1 and CDR2 (germline): SQVTM, ANQGSEA.

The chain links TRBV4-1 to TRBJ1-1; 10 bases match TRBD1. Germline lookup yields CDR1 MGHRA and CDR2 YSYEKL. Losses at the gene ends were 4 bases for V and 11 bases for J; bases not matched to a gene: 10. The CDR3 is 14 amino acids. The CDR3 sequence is CASSLGQGGLLAFF. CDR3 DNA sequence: TGCGCCAGCAGCCTCGGACAGGGGGGGCTGCTCGCTTTCTTT.

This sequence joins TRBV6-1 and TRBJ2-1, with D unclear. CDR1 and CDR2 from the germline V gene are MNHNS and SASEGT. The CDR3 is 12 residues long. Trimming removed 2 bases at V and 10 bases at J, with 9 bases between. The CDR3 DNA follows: TGTGCCAGCAGTGAAAGGTTAAGAGAGCAGTTCTTC. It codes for CASSERLREQFF.

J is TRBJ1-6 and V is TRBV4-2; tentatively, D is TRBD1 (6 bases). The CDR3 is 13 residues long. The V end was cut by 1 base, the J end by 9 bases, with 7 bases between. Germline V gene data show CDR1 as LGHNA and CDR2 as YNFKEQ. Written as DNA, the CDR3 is TGTGCCAGCAGCCAAGCACAGGGTTCACCCCTCCACTTT. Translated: CASSQAQGSPLHF.